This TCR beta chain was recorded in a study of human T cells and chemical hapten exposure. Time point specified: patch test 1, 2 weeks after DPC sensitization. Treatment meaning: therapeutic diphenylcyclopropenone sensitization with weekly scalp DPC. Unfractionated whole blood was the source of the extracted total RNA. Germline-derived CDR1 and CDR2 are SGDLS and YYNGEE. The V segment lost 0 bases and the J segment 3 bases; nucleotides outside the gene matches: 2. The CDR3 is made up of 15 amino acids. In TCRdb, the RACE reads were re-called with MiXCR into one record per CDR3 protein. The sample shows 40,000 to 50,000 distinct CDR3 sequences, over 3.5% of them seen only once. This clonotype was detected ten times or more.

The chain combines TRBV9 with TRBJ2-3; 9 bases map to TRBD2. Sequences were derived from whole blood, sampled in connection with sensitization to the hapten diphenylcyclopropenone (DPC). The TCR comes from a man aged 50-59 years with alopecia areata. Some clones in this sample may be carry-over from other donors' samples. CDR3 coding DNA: TGTGCCAGCAGCGTAGGTAGCGGGAGAACAGATACGCAGTATTTT. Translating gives CASSVGSGRTDTQYF.